This entry lists 17 T cell receptor beta chains sequenced from one sample in a study of T cells after somatic rescue of genetic block. The repertoire was sequenced with immunoSEQ multiplex PCR; TCRdb's copy has only in-frame clones and lacks some. The table shows around 57,000 clones, with 90% to 97% occurring only once. Specimen: peripheral blood mononuclear cells (PBMCs). These receptors were obtained from a child in the first two years of life.

The rearrangement joins TRBV4-1 to TRBJ1-3; D not resolved. From germline, CDR1 is MGHRA and CDR2 YSYEKL. V was cut by 2 bases and J by 1 base, with 3 bases left in between. This CDR3 spans 13 amino acids. The CDR3 protein is CASSQQSGNTIYF. In nucleotides, the CDR3 is TGCGCCAGCAGCCAACAATCTGGAAACACCATATATTTT.

The chain employs TRBV5-1 and TRBJ2-1; D uncertain. Germline V gives CDR1 SGHRS, CDR2 YFSETQ. The CDR3 sequence is 16 residues long. V was pared by 0 bases and J by 2 bases, with 12 bases between. The CDR3 DNA reads as TGCGCCAGCAGCTTGGATGGCCACTTGACCTACAATGAGCAGTTCTTC. Translation: CASSLDGHLTYNEQFF.

V usage is TRBV30 and J usage is TRBJ2-7, with TRBD2 as a possible D gene (6 bases). The CDR3 length is 11 residues. Germline CDR1 is GTSNPN and CDR2 is SVGIG (reference sequence). The CDR3 DNA is TGTGCTAGCGGCTCGTCCTACGAGCAGTACTTC. Translation: CASGSSYEQYF.

This clone appeared a single time. The rearrangement uses TRBV5-1 and TRBJ1-3; 8 positions agree with TRBD1. Trimming took 3 bases from V and 2 from J; bases not matched to a gene: 7. The germline V gene encodes CDR1 SGHRS and CDR2 YFSETQ. The CDR3 is made up of 16 amino acids. This CDR3 is CASSSQTGVAGNTIYF. In nucleotides, the CDR3 is TGCGCCAGCAGCTCCCAGACAGGGGTTGCTGGAAACACCATATATTTT.

J is TRBJ2-4 and V is TRBV18; 10 nucleotides align to TRBD2. CDR3 length: 16 residues. Germline V gene lookup returns CDR1 KGHSH and CDR2 LQKENI. V was clipped by 4 bases and J by 4 bases; unmatched bases: 7. DNA for the CDR3: TGTGCCAGCTCACTACTTAGGACTAGCGGAAAAAACATTCAGTACTTC. Translation: CASSLLRTSGKNIQYF.

The chain employs TRBV11-3 and TRBJ2-3, with TRBD1 matching over 9 bases. V was pared by 3 bases and J by 5 bases, with 6 bases of the junction left unmatched. The length of the CDR3 is 15 residues. The germline V gene encodes CDR1 SGHNT and CDR2 YENEEA. The CDR3 coding sequence is TGTGCCAGCAGCTTGGGACAGGGTGTCGTAGATACGCAGTATTTT. As protein: CASSLGQGVVDTQYF.

The chain combines TRBV9 with TRBJ1-1; a weak D match, TRBD1 (6 bases). Trimming took off 4 bases at V and 1 base at J, with 14 bases between the two ends. This CDR3 region has 15 residues. From germline, CDR1 is SGDLS and CDR2 YYNGEE. As DNA, the CDR3 is TGTGCCAGCAGCCCGGCGGGGACACGGAACACTGAAGCTTTCTTT. Amino acids: CASSPAGTRNTEAFF.

The chain links TRBV10-2 to TRBJ1-6, with no clear D. CDR3 length: 14 residues. Between the trimmed V and J ends, which lost 5 bases and 6 bases, there was a span of 11 bases. The germline gives CDR1 WSHSY, CDR2 SAAADI. CDR3 DNA: TGCGCCAGCAGTCCCCGGGTGGCTAATTCACCCCTCCACTTT. It codes for CASSPRVANSPLHF.

The sample holds one count of this clone. CDR3 sequence (DNA): TGCGCCAGCAGCCAAGATCTACAGGGGAATTCACCCCTCCACTTT. Amino acids: CASSQDLQGNSPLHF. V is TRBV4-3 and J is TRBJ1-6, with TRBD1 matching over 7 bases. The CDR3 loop spans 15 amino acids. Unmatched junction bases numbered 3, after V lost 0 bases and J lost 7 bases. Germline CDR1 is LGHNA and CDR2 is YSLEER.

This rearrangement joins TRBV27 to TRBJ2-3; 11 bases agree with TRBD1. This CDR3 is 14 amino acids long. Germline CDR1 and CDR2: MNHEY and SMNVEV (reference sequence). The ends lost 6 bases at V and 3 bases at J; junction bases unmatched: 2. CDR3 nucleotides: TGTGCCAGCAGGGACAGGGGGCTGACAGATACGCAGTATTTT. It encodes CASRDRGLTDTQYF.

The chain is built from TRBV7-6 and TRBJ2-3; 10 bases match TRBD2. The junction had 3 bases not matched to a gene; V was cut back by 4 bases and J by 2 bases. There are 15 residues in the CDR3. The germline CDR1 and CDR2 sequences are SGHVS and FNYEAQ. This CDR3 is CASSSLAGLTDTQYF. The CDR3, as DNA: TGTGCCAGCAGCTCACTAGCGGGGCTCACAGATACGCAGTATTTT.

The J gene is TRBJ2-3, the V gene TRBV29-1, with D perhaps TRBD1 (5 bases). Trimming stripped 0 bases from V and 4 bases from J, with 14 bases between. The germline CDR1 and CDR2 sequences are SQVTM and ANQGSEA. The CDR3 is 15 residues long. The CDR3 DNA sequence: TGCAGCGTTGAAGAGGGGCAGGCGCGTCCAGATACGCAGTATTTT. Protein: CSVEEGQARPDTQYF.

This sequence joins TRBV28 and TRBJ1-1; 12 nucleotides agree with TRBD1. Germline V gene lookup returns CDR1 MDHEN and CDR2 SYDVKM. J gave up 7 bases and V 6 bases, and 3 bases lay outside the gene matches. The CDR3 is made up of 13 amino acids. CDR3: CASRGQGANEAFF. CDR3 DNA sequence: TGTGCCAGCAGGGGACAGGGGGCGAATGAAGCTTTCTTT.

The J gene is TRBJ1-1, the V gene TRBV6-6, with no clear D. This CDR3 comprises 14 residues. V shed 3 bases and J shed 1 base, with 9 bases lying between them. From germline, CDR1 is MNHNY and CDR2 SVGAGI (reference sequence). The CDR3 reads CASSYKVGNTEAFF. The CDR3 bases are TGTGCCAGCAGTTATAAGGTGGGGAACACTGAAGCTTTCTTT.

The CDR3 nucleotides are TGTGCCAGCAGTTACTCGATACTGATTAATTCACCCCTCCACTTT. Protein product: CASSYSILINSPLHF. This rearrangement joins TRBV6-5 to TRBJ1-6; D is ambiguous. This CDR3 region has 15 residues. V gave up 0 bases and J gave up 6 bases, with 9 bases separating them. Germline V gene lookup returns CDR1 MNHEY and CDR2 SVGAGI.

CDR3 sequence: CASSPLEPAYEQYF. The DNA of the CDR3 is TGCGCCAGCAGCCCACTAGAGCCTGCCTACGAGCAGTACTTC. The rearrangement uses TRBV5-1 and TRBJ2-7, with a tentative D call TRBD2 (5 bases). Looked up from germline, CDR1 is SGHRS and CDR2 is YFSETQ. The CDR3 consists of 14 residues. The germline V and J ends were trimmed by 4 bases and 2 bases, with 13 bases remaining between them.

The chain couples TRBV7-2 to TRBJ2-7; D is uncertain. Germline V lookup: CDR1 SGHTA, CDR2 FQGNSA. The CDR3 covers 12 residues. Trimming shortened V by 3 bases and J by 3 bases, and 6 bases separated the two germline ends. The CDR3 nucleotides read TGTGCCAGCAGCTTTGGCCACTACGAGCAGTACTTC. This codes for CASSFGHYEQYF.